Listed below are T cell receptor beta chains from one sample, sequenced in a study of cytomegalovirus exposure and HLA in healthy donors. Profiled with immunoSEQ multiplex PCR; TCRdb holds only in-frame clones, not every one. The sample carries hundreds of thousands of clones, about 92% recorded once. Sequencing was carried out using PBMCs. The receptors come from a woman in her 30s in good health and CMV-seronegative. The CDR3 runs from the conserved cysteine through the conserved F or W. A D gene is named only where the DNA matches it firmly. Some rows mark clone size as missing; the rest say once, few, many or name a class of expanded clone.

clone_size	v_call	j_call	d_call	cdr3_aa	cdr3_nt
.	TRBV11-2	TRBJ1-4	TRBD1	CASSLLGTGLTNEKLFF	TGTGCCAGCAGCCTACTCGGGACAGGGCTAACTAATGAAAAACTGTTTTTT
.	TRBV7-9	TRBJ1-4	.	CASSLGGDEKLFF	TGTGCCAGCAGCTTAGGGGGCGATGAAAAACTGTTTTTT
once	TRBV7-9	TRBJ2-3	.	CASSRLVSTDTQYF	TGTGCCAGCAGCCGACTAGTTAGCACAGATACGCAGTATTTT
.	TRBV5-6	TRBJ2-1	TRBD1	CASSWDRGHDNEQFF	TGTGCCAGCAGCTGGGACAGGGGGCATGACAATGAGCAGTTCTTC
.	TRBV27	TRBJ2-7	.	CASRPLGSGEQYF	TGTGCCAGCCGCCCCTTAGGTTCGGGCGAGCAGTACTTC
.	TRBV29-1	TRBJ1-1	.	CSVEGPSHGITTEAFF	TGCAGCGTTGAAGGACCATCCCACGGGATCACGACTGAAGCTTTCTTT
.	TRBV27	TRBJ2-1	.	CASSKNFNEQFF	TGTGCCAGCAGTAAGAATTTCAATGAGCAGTTCTTC
.	TRBV12-5	TRBJ1-5	TRBD1	CASGTGVGQPQHF	TGTGCTAGTGGTACAGGGGTAGGTCAGCCCCAGCATTTT
.	TRBV10-3	TRBJ2-1	TRBD2	CAISEQAGVYNEQFF	TGTGCCATCAGTGAACAAGCGGGAGTCTACAATGAGCAGTTCTTC
.	TRBV20-1	TRBJ1-2	.	CSARDDRPSGF	TGCAGTGCTAGAGATGACAGGCCCAGCGGATTC
.	TRBV5-4	TRBJ2-1	.	CASSWQGGSSYNEQFF	TGTGCCAGCAGCTGGCAGGGGGGCAGCTCCTACAATGAGCAGTTCTTC
.	TRBV28	TRBJ2-1	.	CASHASTLTQGWGNEQFF	TGTGCCAGTCACGCTAGTACACTAACTCAGGGTTGGGGCAATGAGCAGTTCTTC
.	TRBV2	TRBJ2-1	.	CASDQRATYNEQFF	TGTGCCAGCGATCAGCGGGCGACTTACAATGAGCAGTTCTTC
.	TRBV19	TRBJ2-7	.	CASSPENRAYEQYF	TGTGCCAGTAGCCCAGAGAACAGGGCCTACGAGCAGTACTTC
.	TRBV16	TRBJ1-2	.	CASSQAAAGGYTF	TGTGCCAGCAGCCAAGCTGCAGCGGGGGGCTACACCTTC
.	TRBV27	TRBJ2-1	.	CASSFLAGNNEQFF	TGTGCCAGCAGTTTTTTGGCGGGAAACAATGAGCAGTTCTTC
.	TRBV9	TRBJ2-2	TRBD2	CASSVRIDSGISTGELFF	TGTGCCAGCAGCGTCAGGATCGATAGCGGGATAAGCACCGGGGAGCTGTTTTTT
.	TRBV27	TRBJ2-7	.	CASSPEYTEDEQYF	TGTGCCAGCAGTCCAGAATACACGGAGGACGAGCAGTACTTC
.	TRBV5-1	TRBJ2-5	TRBD1	CASSVGDRVGETQYF	TGCGCCAGCAGCGTCGGGGACAGGGTCGGCGAGACCCAGTACTTC
.	TRBV5-1	TRBJ2-1	TRBD2	CASSLETSGNEQFF	TGCGCCAGCAGCCTTGAGACTAGCGGGAATGAGCAGTTCTTC
.	TRBV7-9	TRBJ2-5	TRBD1	CASSVAGGETQYF	TGTGCCAGCAGCGTAGCAGGGGGAGAGACCCAGTACTTC
.	TRBV4-3	TRBJ2-3	.	CASSPGADTQYF	TGCGCCAGCAGCCCGGGGGCTGATACGCAGTATTTT
few	TRBV7-3	TRBJ2-1	TRBD2	CASSALNLAGANNEQFF	TGTGCCAGCAGCGCCCTGAATCTAGCGGGAGCCAACAATGAGCAGTTCTTC
.	TRBV5-8	TRBJ2-1	TRBD2	CASSLGGSSYNEQFF	TGTGCCAGCAGCTTAGGCGGGAGCTCCTACAATGAGCAGTTCTTC
.	TRBV6-5	TRBJ2-7	TRBD1	CASRGTGVIEQYF	TGTGCCAGCAGGGGGACAGGGGTAATCGAGCAGTACTTC
.	TRBV6-5	TRBJ1-4	.	CASHPGEKLFF	TGTGCCAGCCATCCAGGGGAAAAACTGTTTTTT
.	TRBV2	TRBJ2-7	.	CASSGETGRYF	TGTGCCAGCAGTGGTGAGACAGGTCGGTACTTC
.	TRBV13	TRBJ1-2	.	CASIKQGYGYTF	TGTGCCAGCATCAAACAGGGTTATGGCTACACCTTC
few	TRBV10-3	TRBJ2-3	TRBD2	CAISEASGRALDTQYF	TGTGCCATCAGTGAAGCGAGCGGGAGGGCCCTAGATACGCAGTATTTT
.	TRBV13	TRBJ2-6	.	CASGAGQISGANVLTF	TGTGCCAGCGGGGCGGGACAAATCTCTGGGGCCAACGTCCTGACTTTC
once	TRBV7-9	TRBJ2-2	TRBD2	CASSLTSGRTGELFF	TGTGCCAGCAGCTTGACTAGCGGGAGGACCGGGGAGCTGTTTTTT
.	TRBV27	TRBJ2-3	.	CASSLSFFSDTQYF	TGTGCCAGCAGTTTATCGTTTTTTTCAGATACGCAGTATTTT
.	TRBV19	TRBJ1-5	.	CARNGPTGLSNQPQHF	TGTGCCCGAAACGGGCCGACAGGCCTCAGCAATCAGCCCCAGCATTTT
.	TRBV2	TRBJ2-1	.	CASSEPAGSFNEQFF	TGTGCCAGCAGTGAGCCAGCGGGTTCATTCAATGAGCAGTTCTTC
few	TRBV11-2	TRBJ2-7	.	CASSPSDRTGHEQYF	TGTGCCAGCAGCCCATCGGACCGCACTGGGCACGAGCAGTACTTC
.	TRBV5-6	TRBJ1-2	.	CASSLAASSNYGYTF	TGTGCCAGCAGCTTAGCGGCATCGAGTAACTATGGCTACACCTTC
.	TRBV6-1	TRBJ2-5	.	CASSLREEETQYF	TGTGCCAGCAGCCTCAGGGAGGAAGAGACCCAGTACTTC
once	TRBV5-1	TRBJ1-4	.	CASSLTGRTNEKLFF	TGCGCCAGCAGCTTAACGGGCAGAACTAATGAAAAACTGTTTTTT
.	TRBV7-2	TRBJ1-5	.	CASSLTMAQPQHF	TGTGCCAGCAGCTTAACAATGGCGCAGCCCCAGCATTTT
few	TRBV5-6	TRBJ2-1	.	CASSFTGSYNEQFF	TGTGCCAGCAGCTTCACAGGGTCCTACAATGAGCAGTTCTTC
few	TRBV7-6	TRBJ2-1	TRBD2	CASSLKLAVGYNEQFF	TGTGCCAGCAGCTTAAAGCTAGCGGTGGGCTACAATGAGCAGTTCTTC
.	TRBV7-9	TRBJ2-3	TRBD2	CASSPGLAGSDTQYF	TGTGCCAGCAGCCCGGGACTAGCGGGATCAGATACGCAGTATTTT
.	TRBV5-6	TRBJ2-7	.	CASSLVGSQEQYF	TGTGCCAGCAGCTTGGTGGGGAGTCAGGAGCAGTACTTC
once	TRBV27	TRBJ2-7	.	CASSLGGEAYEQYF	TGTGCCAGCAGTTTGGGAGGCGAAGCCTACGAGCAGTACTTC
.	TRBV2	TRBJ2-7	TRBD2	CASSGTSGRISYEQYF	TGTGCCAGCAGTGGGACTAGCGGGAGGATCTCCTACGAGCAGTACTTC
.	TRBV11-3	TRBJ2-5	TRBD2	CASSPTSGQETQYF	TGTGCCAGCAGCCCGACTAGCGGCCAAGAGACCCAGTACTTC
few	TRBV6-5	TRBJ2-2	.	CASSYSRGSGTGELFF	TGTGCCAGCAGTTACTCCCGGGGGTCTGGCACCGGGGAGCTGTTTTTT
.	TRBV28	TRBJ2-7	.	CASVPRTPYEQYF	TGTGCCAGCGTACCCCGGACCCCCTACGAGCAGTACTTC
.	TRBV28	TRBJ1-5	.	CASSFPARGSIQPQHF	TGTGCCAGCAGTTTCCCGGCCAGGGGCTCAATTCAGCCCCAGCATTTT
.	TRBV9	TRBJ2-2	TRBD2	CASSASGSGTGELFF	TGTGCCAGCAGCGCCAGCGGGAGCGGAACCGGGGAGCTGTTTTTT
.	TRBV7-9	TRBJ2-7	.	CASGGRNYEQYF	TGTGCCAGCGGGGGCCGAAACTACGAGCAGTACTTC
.	TRBV15	TRBJ2-7	.	CATSLAGAGVYEQYF	TGTGCCACCAGTCTGGCAGGGGCCGGGGTCTACGAGCAGTACTTC
.	TRBV19	TRBJ1-1	.	CASSIGTEAFF	TGTGCCAGTAGTATAGGTACTGAAGCTTTCTTT
few	TRBV5-6	TRBJ1-1	.	CASSFSTEAFF	TGTGCCAGCAGCTTTAGTACTGAAGCTTTCTTT
.	TRBV5-6	TRBJ2-7	TRBD1	CASSFSPTGGSYEQYF	TGTGCCAGCAGCTTCTCGCCGACAGGGGGGAGCTACGAGCAGTACTTC